Following are 25 T cell receptor beta chains from one sample sequenced in a study of T cells expressing NK-cell markers. From its re-call of the 5' RACE reads, TCRdb lists each CDR3 protein once, without DNA. The specimen's table records some 500,000 distinct CDR3 sequences. The sequencing input was blood T cells: a sorted CD56 or NKG2C T cell subset, CD4+ or CD8+ T cells, or bulk PBMC T cells (not recorded which). These receptors were taken from a woman between 50 and 59 years old in good health.

The V call is TRBV6-2 or TRBV6-3, the J call TRBJ2-7; the D call from TCRdb, TRBD2, cannot be confirmed without DNA. CDR1 is MNHEY, CDR2 SVGEGT, per germline. The CDR3 length is 15 residues. The CDR3 spells CASSYGLAGVKEQYF.

The CDR3 reads CAIPLAGNNEQFF. This sequence joins TRBV2 and TRBJ2-1; without DNA, the TCRdb call of TRBD2 cannot be checked. The germline V gene has CDR1 SNHLY and CDR2 FYNNEI. There are 13 residues in the CDR3. Complete variable domain (other parts from reference TRBV2 and TRBJ2-1): EPEVTQTPSHQVTQMGQEVILRCVPISNHLYFYWYRQILGQKVEFLVSFYNNEISEKSEIFDDQFSVERPDGSNFTLKIRSTKLEDSAMYFCAIPLAGNNEQFFGPGTRLTVL.

This chain connects TRBV12-3 or TRBV12-4 to TRBJ2-7; absent DNA, TCRdb's TRBD1 call cannot be checked. This CDR3 comprises 15 residues. CDR3 sequence reads: CASSFVQTLPYEQYF.

V gene TRBV28 combines with J gene TRBJ2-7. The CDR3 loop spans 12 amino acids. The germline gives CDR1 MDHEN, CDR2 SYDVKM. The CDR3 protein is CASNRGTYEQYF.

The V and J genes are TRBV4-1 and TRBJ2-1; checking the TCRdb D call of TRBD1 is not possible without DNA. There are 15 residues in the CDR3. CDR1 MGHRA and CDR2 YSYEKL come from the germline V gene. The CDR3 sequence: CASSQERVRENEQFF.

The chain has TRBV4-1 and TRBJ2-3; TCRdb designates TRBD2, a call that cannot be tested without DNA. The CDR3 length is 15 residues. The germline gives CDR1 MGHRA, CDR2 YSYEKL. The CDR3 spells CASSQVLASSDTQYF.

This rearrangement joins TRBV24-1 to TRBJ2-1; without DNA, the TCRdb call of TRBD2 cannot be checked. The CDR3 is made up of 16 amino acids. Per germline, CDR1 KGHDR and CDR2 SFDVKD. CDR3 loop: CATSDRTSDVYNEQFF.

The J gene is TRBJ2-1, the V gene TRBV20-1. The germline CDR1 and CDR2 sequences are DFQATT and SNEGSKA (reference sequence). The CDR3 is 12 amino acids. The CDR3 spells CSASLRYNEQFF.

J is TRBJ2-3 and V is TRBV27; the D call from TCRdb, TRBD2, cannot be confirmed without DNA. The germline gives CDR1 MNHEY, CDR2 SMNVEV (reference sequence). CDR3 length equals 18 residues. The CDR3 reads CASSFLPPERELPDTQYF.

The chain is built from TRBV5-1 and TRBJ1-3; checking the TCRdb D call of TRBD1 is not possible without DNA. The CDR3 consists of 15 residues. CDR1 is SGHRS and CDR2 is YFSETQ in the germline V gene. This CDR3 reads CASSLEGASGNTIYF.

The genes are TRBV5-1 and TRBJ2-7; TCRdb's D gene call, TRBD2, goes unchecked for lack of DNA. Germline-derived CDR1 and CDR2 are SGHRS and YFSETQ. The CDR3 covers 14 residues. CDR3 loop: CASSPGWRADEQYF.

V gene TRBV19 combines with J gene TRBJ2-7; absent DNA, TCRdb's TRBD2 call cannot be checked. CDR3 size: 15 residues. Germline V gene lookup returns CDR1 LNHDA and CDR2 SQIVND (reference sequence). The CDR3 is CASSSLAGGPGEQYF.

The chain links TRBV29-1 to TRBJ1-1. This CDR3 region has 14 residues. Germline V CDR1 and CDR2: SQVTM, ANQGSEA. CDR3 region: CSVGVAGWSTEAFF.

The V gene is TRBV30, the J gene TRBJ2-5; TCRdb lists TRBD1, though no DNA is available to test this call. The CDR3 has 14 residues. CDR1 and CDR2 (germline): GTSNPN, SVGIG (reference sequence). CDR3 in amino acids: CAWSKGQAKETQYF.

This rearrangement joins TRBV5-1 to TRBJ1-2; checking the TCRdb D call of TRBD1 is not possible without DNA. The CDR3 contains 15 residues. The germline gives CDR1 SGHRS, CDR2 YFSETQ. The CDR3 here is CASSLGIETGGGYTF.

V is TRBV11-3 and J is TRBJ2-1; TCRdb reports TRBD2, a call that lacks DNA to check it against. The CDR3 length is 18 residues. Looked up from germline, CDR1 is SGHNT and CDR2 is YENEEA. CDR3 sequence reads: CASSNPGTGASGRDEQFF.

V and J are TRBV29-1 and TRBJ1-1; TCRdb names TRBD1, which stays unverified in the absence of DNA. The V gene's germline CDR1 is SQVTM and CDR2 ANQGSEA. CDR3 size: 12 residues. The CDR3 spells CSADRTDTEAFF. Full variable domain (missing parts from reference TRBV29-1 and TRBJ1-1): SAVISQKPSRDICQRGTSLTIQCQVDSQVTMMFWYRQQPGQSLTLIATANQGSEATYESGFVIDKFPISRPNLTFSTLTVSNMSPEDSSIYLCSADRTDTEAFFGQGTRLTVV.

This chain links TRBV28 with TRBJ1-1; the TCRdb call, TRBD1, lacks DNA for checking. This CDR3 region has 14 residues. CDR1 is MDHEN, CDR2 SYDVKM, per germline. The chain's CDR3 is CASSLKGLLAEAFF.

The gene calls are TRBV3-1 and TRBJ2-3; TCRdb's D gene call, TRBD2, goes unchecked for lack of DNA. This CDR3 region has 18 residues. Germline-derived CDR1 and CDR2 are LGHDT and YNNKEL (reference sequence). The CDR3 here is CASSQDPLTGVHTDTQYF.

The chain combines TRBV28 with TRBJ2-4; TCRdb calls TRBD1, which cannot be checked without DNA. This CDR3 has 16 residues. CDR1 is MDHEN, CDR2 SYDVKM, per germline. CDR3 protein: CASSLLRGLAKNIQYF.

The chain combines TRBV5-1 with TRBJ2-2. This CDR3 is built from 14 residues. Germline lookup yields CDR1 SGHRS and CDR2 YFSETQ. This chain's CDR3 is CASSLAVGTGELFF. Full variable domain (outside the CDR3, taken from reference TRBV5-1 and TRBJ2-2): KAGVTQTPRYLIKTRGQQVTLSCSPISGHRSVSWYQQTPGQGLQFLFEYFSETQRNKGNFPGRFSGRQFSNSRSEMNVSTLELGDSALYLCASSLAVGTGELFFGEGSRLTVL.

The J gene is TRBJ2-3, the V gene TRBV29-1. The CDR3 contains 12 residues. Looked up from germline, CDR1 is SQVTM and CDR2 is ANQGSEA. CDR3 amino acids: CSVPDVLDTQYF.

The chain recombines TRBV12-3 or TRBV12-4 with TRBJ1-6; the TRBD1 assignment by TCRdb is unverifiable without DNA. This CDR3 spans 15 amino acids. The CDR3 is CASSPRWGSGSPLHF.

The V gene is TRBV5-1, the J gene TRBJ2-5; TCRdb's assignment of TRBD1 cannot be checked, as there is no DNA. Germline CDR1 and CDR2: SGHRS and YFSETQ. The CDR3 is 16 residues long. CDR3 sequence: CASSVASTGRGETQYF.

V and J are TRBV12-3 or TRBV12-4 and TRBJ1-2. This CDR3 is built from 16 residues. CDR3 region: CASSLWVRTDNYGYTF.